One sample yielded the 5 T cell receptor beta chains listed below, sequenced in a study of CD8+CD57+ T cells in acquired aplastic anemia. Template material for TCR beta VDJ and CDR3 profiling consisted of genomic DNA. In TCRdb, the reads were re-called with MiXCR into one record per CDR3 protein. The profile shows hundreds of thousands of distinct CDR3 sequences, roughly 34% of them singletons. The authors sequenced patients whose flow cytometry had shown CD8+CD57+ cell expansion. Material: sorted CD4+, CD8+, or CD8+CD57+ T cells (not recorded which) from PBMCs. Source of these receptors: a human donor with aplastic anemia.

In this sample, this clonotype turned up many times. The chain links TRBV10-3 to TRBJ2-7; weak D call: TRBD2 (6 bases). V was cut by 8 bases and J by 7 bases, with 21 bases left in between. This CDR3 is built from 14 residues. In germline, CDR1 is ENHRY, CDR2 SYGVKD. The CDR3: CAIAEGIPKSEQYF. The CDR3 nucleotides read TGTGCCATCGCGGAGGGCATTCCCAAGTCAGAGCAGTACTTC.

This clonotype was seen at least ten times. V and J are TRBV25-1 and TRBJ1-1; no firm D call. Germline V gene lookup returns CDR1 MGHDK and CDR2 SYGVNS. V was cut by 8 bases and J by 7 bases, with 11 bases left in between. The CDR3 length is 11 residues. CDR3 in DNA: TGTGCCAGCGTGGACCGTAATGAAGCTTTCTTT. Its translation is CASVDRNEAFF.

This clonotype was counted between two and nine times. The V and J genes are TRBV6-5 and TRBJ1-5, with no clear D. V was shortened by 4 bases and J by 2 bases, with 9 bases between the two germline ends. The CDR3 loop spans 14 amino acids. Germline CDR1 is MNHEY and CDR2 is SVGAGI. The CDR3 coding sequence is TGTGCCAGCAGTTGGAGTGGAGGCAATCAGCCCCAGCATTTT. Its translation is CASSWSGGNQPQHF.

This clonotype was detected a few times. The gene calls are TRBV5-8 and TRBJ2-1; D possibly corresponds to TRBD2 (6 bases). The CDR3 consists of 14 residues. Germline loops: CDR1 SGHTS, CDR2 YDEGEE. Trimming removed 4 bases from V and 7 bases from J, with 15 bases in between. The CDR3 here is CASSAKEGPNEQFF. The DNA of the CDR3 is TGTGCCAGCAGCGCCAAGGAGGGTCCGAATGAGCAGTTCTTC.

The table lists this clonotype with many counts. This rearrangement joins TRBV12-3 or TRBV12-4 to TRBJ1-6; the D is unclear. V shed 3 bases and J shed 10 bases, with 10 bases lying between them. The CDR3 has 13 residues. The CDR3 spells CASSFEGHSPLHF. CDR3 sequence (DNA): TGTGCCAGCAGTTTTGAGGGCCACTCACCCCTCCACTTT.